The 20 T cell receptor beta chains below were found in one sample sequenced in a study of T cells after yellow fever vaccination. TCRdb recomputed calls from the 5' RACE reads with MiXCR, one row per CDR3 protein. Of hundreds of thousands of distinct CDR3 sequences listed, about a sixth are singletons. The sample was PBMCs, taken 5 to 6 days after the first yellow fever vaccination. These receptors were obtained from a man between 18 and 29 years old who received the YFV17D yellow fever vaccine.

This clonotype came up many times. V is TRBV9 and J is TRBJ1-1, with D perhaps matching TRBD1 (5 bases). Germline CDR1 and CDR2: SGDLS and YYNGEE. CDR3 size: 15 residues. V shed 3 bases and J shed 3 bases, with 15 bases lying between them. The DNA for the CDR3 is TGTGCCAGCAGCGGCTCCCCCCGGGGGGACACTGAAGCTTTCTTT. Translated: CASSGSPRGDTEAFF.

In its sample, this clonotype was seen a few times. V and J are TRBV24-1 and TRBJ2-6, with D uncertain. The length of the CDR3 is 13 residues. The germline CDR1 and CDR2 sequences are KGHDR and SFDVKD. The V end lost 2 bases, the J end lost 3 bases, and 1 base lay between the germline ends. CDR3 sequence reads: CATSDYGANVLTF. The CDR3 DNA reads as TGTGCCACCAGTGATTATGGGGCCAACGTCCTGACTTTC.

This clonotype came up many times. The chain employs TRBV5-1 and TRBJ1-1, with D possibly matching TRBD1 (6 bases). The ends were cut back, 0 bases at V and 11 bases at J, with 11 bases in the middle. The germline CDR1 and CDR2 sequences are SGHRS and YFSETQ. The CDR3 totals 12 residues. Here the CDR3 DNA reads TGCGCCAGCAGCTTGGAGTCGGGGGGCGCTTTCTTT. Translated, it gives CASSLESGGAFF.

The chain uses TRBV5-1 and TRBJ2-1; D not resolved. There are 14 residues in the CDR3. CDR1 and CDR2 (germline): SGHRS, YFSETQ. V gave up 0 bases and J gave up 2 bases, with 6 bases separating them. As DNA, the CDR3 is TGCGCCAGCAGCTTGGACAGCACCTACAATGAGCAGTTCTTC. Residues: CASSLDSTYNEQFF.

This clonotype was counted only a few times. J is TRBJ2-7 and V is TRBV11-1; TRBD2 might be the D (6 bases). Germline CDR1 SGHAT, CDR2 FQDESV (reference sequence). This CDR3 comprises 18 residues. Trimming stripped 0 bases from V and 0 bases from J, with 18 bases between. The CDR3 DNA reads TGTGCCAGCAGCTTAGCGGAGGGGCTGAGGTCCCACTCCTACGAGCAGTACTTC. Its translation: CASSLAEGLRSHSYEQYF.

This clonotype was observed a few times. The chain links TRBV6-1 to TRBJ2-4; D possibly corresponds to TRBD1 (5 bases). Per the germline V gene, CDR1 is MNHNS and CDR2 is SASEGT. The length of the CDR3 is 16 residues. Trimming cost V 6 bases and J 0 bases, with 15 bases left between them. CDR3 loop: CASSRQRILAKNIQYF. The CDR3 DNA sequence: TGTGCCAGCAGCCGACAGAGAATACTAGCCAAAAACATTCAGTACTTC.

The V and J genes are TRBV3-1 and TRBJ1-2; the D is unclear. There are 14 residues in the CDR3. Trimming took 0 bases from V and 4 from J, leaving 9 bases between them. CDR1 is LGHDT, CDR2 YNNKEL, per germline (reference sequence). The CDR3 coding sequence is TGTGCCAGCAGCCAAGAAGCGGTCAGCTATGGCTACACCTTC. As protein: CASSQEAVSYGYTF.

The gene calls are TRBV7-2 and TRBJ2-3; 8 positions agree with TRBD2. Trimming took 7 bases from V and 3 from J; bases not matched to a gene: 12. This CDR3 is built from 16 residues. The germline CDR1 and CDR2 sequences are SGHTA and FQGNSA. The DNA of the CDR3 is TGTGCCAGCACTTTCGCCCCCTTAGCGGGGACAGATACGCAGTATTTT. Protein: CASTFAPLAGTDTQYF.

This chain joins TRBV20-1 and TRBJ1-3; D might be TRBD1 (5 bases). Trimming pared 3 bases from V and 7 bases from J, leaving 13 bases between. CDR3 length equals 13 residues. In germline, CDR1 is DFQATT, CDR2 SNEGSKA (reference sequence). The CDR3 region has the DNA TGCAGTGCTAGGACAGACTATAGGAACACCATATATTTT. The encoded protein is CSARTDYRNTIYF.

The table lists this clonotype with a few counts. This chain links TRBV29-1 with TRBJ1-1; unclear D gene. CDR1 and CDR2 from the germline V gene are SQVTM and ANQGSEA. CDR3 length equals 14 residues. V gave up 6 bases and J gave up 4 bases, with 18 bases separating them. Written as DNA, the CDR3 is TGCAGCGTCCAAGACAAGGGCCCGGGCACTGAAGCTTTCTTT. This codes for CSVQDKGPGTEAFF.

The chain couples TRBV4-3 to TRBJ2-2, with TRBD1 matching over 8 bases. In germline, CDR1 is LGHNA, CDR2 YSLEER. J was trimmed by 2 bases and V by 4 bases; bases with no gene match: 15. The CDR3 is made up of 19 amino acids. The CDR3 DNA reads as TGCGCCAGCAGCCCCCGATTACTTACAGGGGGTGAAAACACCGGGGAGCTGTTTTTT. It is translated as CASSPRLLTGGENTGELFF.

The chain combines TRBV7-9 with TRBJ2-5; D remains unclear. Germline V CDR1 and CDR2: SEHNR, FQNEAQ (reference sequence). The V and J ends lost 3 bases and 5 bases respectively, with 16 bases between them. The CDR3 spans 15 residues. CDR3 sequence (DNA): TGTGCCAGCAGCTTTAATCGTCCGACCCAGGAGACCCAGTACTTC. Its translation: CASSFNRPTQETQYF.

The chain recombines TRBV28 with TRBJ1-6; D ambiguous. CDR3 length equals 13 residues. The V gene lost 6 bases and the J gene lost 7 bases, with 10 bases spanning the gap. The germline V gene has CDR1 MDHEN and CDR2 SYDVKM. The CDR3 is CASSVTRNSPLHF. The DNA of the CDR3 is TGTGCCAGCAGCGTGACACGGAATTCACCCCTCCACTTT.

The CDR3 reads CASSQDRGQGGPEQFF. The CDR3, as DNA: TGCGCCAGCAGCCAAGATCGGGGACAGGGTGGTCCTGAGCAGTTCTTC. This chain uses TRBV4-1 with TRBJ2-1; 9 bases are a match to TRBD1. Germline V gene lookup returns CDR1 MGHRA and CDR2 YSYEKL. The CDR3 consists of 16 residues. The J segment lost 9 bases and the V segment lost 0 bases, leaving 9 bases of the junction unmatched.

The chain uses TRBV12-3 or TRBV12-4 and TRBJ1-5; no definite D call. CDR3 size: 11 residues. V lost 5 bases and J 5 bases, leaving 4 bases between the germline ends. This chain's CDR3 is CASSGDQPQHF. The CDR3 nucleotides read TGTGCCAGCAGTGGGGATCAGCCCCAGCATTTT.

This sequence joins TRBV5-6 and TRBJ2-6; 8 bases align to TRBD1. Germline V gene lookup returns CDR1 SGHDT and CDR2 YYEEEE. The J segment lost 3 bases and the V segment lost 0 bases, leaving 2 bases of the junction unmatched. The CDR3 extends over 16 amino acids. The CDR3 sequence: CASSLVGTGGANVLTF. The CDR3 DNA reads TGTGCCAGCAGCTTGGTCGGGACAGGTGGGGCCAACGTCCTGACTTTC.

This clonotype was counted only a few times. The chain combines TRBV5-1 with TRBJ2-7; no clear D. Between the trimmed V and J ends, which lost 0 bases and 3 bases, there was a span of 7 bases. Germline values: CDR1 SGHRS, CDR2 YFSETQ. CDR3 length equals 13 residues. This CDR3 is CASSLAPNYEQYF. CDR3 nucleotides: TGCGCCAGCAGCTTGGCCCCCAACTACGAGCAGTACTTC. Together with reference TRBV5-1 and TRBJ2-7, the CDR3 gives the full variable domain: KAGVTQTPRYLIKTRGQQVTLSCSPISGHRSVSWYQQTPGQGLQFLFEYFSETQRNKGNFPGRFSGRQFSNSRSEMNVSTLELGDSALYLCASSLAPNYEQYFGPGTRLTVT.

The chain employs TRBV7-2 and TRBJ2-3; D is undetermined. This CDR3 region has 15 residues. Trimming removed 5 bases from V and 5 bases from J, with 17 bases in between. Germline V gene lookup returns CDR1 SGHTA and CDR2 FQGNSA. Written as DNA, the CDR3 is TGTGCCAGCAGCCGCCTCTCGATACGGCGAGATACGCAGTATTTT. The encoded protein is CASSRLSIRRDTQYF.

V usage is TRBV4-3 and J usage is TRBJ2-7; TRBD1 is a possible D gene (5 bases). Germline V lookup: CDR1 LGHNA, CDR2 YSLEER. The CDR3 is 15 residues long. Trimming removed 4 bases from V and 0 bases from J, with 13 bases in between. The CDR3 region is CASSLGARSSYEQYV. The CDR3 nucleotides read TGCGCCAGCAGCCTAGGGGCCAGGAGCTCCTACGAGCAGTACGTC.

The CDR3 coding sequence is TGCAGCGTTGGCCGAGGGGGAGTCCAAGAGACCCAGTACTTC. Protein sequence: CSVGRGGVQETQYF. This chain joins TRBV29-1 and TRBJ2-5; a weak D match, TRBD1 (6 bases). Germline V CDR1 and CDR2: SQVTM, ANQGSEA. V shed 4 bases and J shed 1 base, with 13 bases lying between them. This CDR3 contains 14 residues.